The clone carrying this T cell receptor (beta chain) was observed many times. Arm-PCR of CDR3 regions and iRepertoire HTBI primers were the basis on which TCR beta libraries were built. From the multiplex PCR reads, TCRdb called clonotypes with MiXCR, one entry per CDR3 protein. Of 200,000 to 250,000 distinct CDR3 sequences detected, roughly 18% appear once; the ten largest clones hold about 11%. The sample belongs to a study of regulatory T cells in long-lasting Graves disease. Time point in this sample: newly diagnosed GD, antithyroid drugs for less than 3 months. From RNA extracted from PBMCs, the TCR library was made. American Thyroid Association guidelines were used to diagnose Graves' disease. This CDR3 contains 13 residues. Trimming removed 6 bases at V and 2 bases at J, with 9 bases between. Germline assignment: CDR1 MNHEY and CDR2 SMNVEV (reference sequence). Separately, the same data were catalogued under a study of T cells in Graves' hyperthyroidism and ophthalmopathy. That source reports: For Graves' hyperthyroidism to be stable, ophthalmopathy could not progress within 18 months. HTBI primers were employed in a first-round RT-PCR of the TCR CDR3.

The TCR was taken from a woman younger than 45 with Graves disease. This specimen was peripheral blood mononuclear cells (PBMCs), taken at new diagnosis, from a patient treated with antithyroid drugs. The chain carries TRBV27 and TRBJ2-3; D is ambiguous. The CDR3 DNA follows: TGTGCCAGCAGCCAATTGAACACAGATACGCAGTATTTT. It yields the protein CASSQLNTDTQYF.